This T cell receptor (beta chain) was sequenced for a study of early T cells in non-severe SARS-CoV-2 infection. Whole-study context: With bulk RNA from unsorted whole blood as input, sequencing yielded unpaired chains.

There are 14 residues in the CDR3. V lost 5 bases, J lost 4 bases, and 14 bases lay in between. Researchers tagged individual cDNA molecules with unique molecular identifiers. TCRdb reprocessed the 5' RACE reads via MiXCR and lists one record per CDR3 protein. The sample contains roughly 120,000 distinct CDR3 sequences, around 13% of which appear only once. The sample consisted of whole blood, taken at baseline. V gene TRBV12-3 or TRBV12-4 combines with J gene TRBJ1-2; possibly TRBD1 for D (6 bases). The TCR was taken from an adult who was a healthcare worker with PCR-confirmed SARS-CoV-2 infection or an uninfected control (not recorded which). The CDR3 region has the DNA TGTGCCAGCAGTCCAGATGGCAGGGGCTATGGCTACACCTTC. Translated, it gives CASSPDGRGYGYTF.